This T cell receptor beta chain is from a study of T cell responses to AZD1222 COVID-19 vaccine (dated by TCRdb to about 2021). With regard to the full study: TCR sequencing was performed for roughly 250 trial participants, of whom approximately 200 were given two doses of AZD1222 and about 25 were given two doses of MenACWY control vaccine. Trial participants were enrolled into age subgroups of 18-55, 56-69 and 70-plus years, which contained about 150, 27 and 61 TCR-sequenced participants, respectively.

Overall study results and their limits: In the small 56-69-year group, the increase in depth fell short of significance, most likely because of low power. Because no samples from the day 14 peak response were available, repertoires could be characterized only after the peak T cell response. After two AZD1222 doses, spike-specific TCR breadth and depth were significantly higher than at day 0 and than in MenACWY recipients. CD4 TCRs associated with the vaccine covered the entire spike protein, and the dominant responses were in regions 160-218 and 743-854. Participants were mostly white British and included more females than males, and it was suggested by the authors that clonal diversity may have been underestimated. Reportedly, close to half of the unique spike-specific TCRs recognized epitopes lying outside the regions that are mutated in the B.1.351 and B.1.1.7 variants. Only five or six AZD1222 recipients were SARS-CoV-2 seropositive at baseline, limiting conclusions about previously exposed vaccinees.

CDR1 and CDR2 (SEHNR, FQNEAQ) derive from the germline V gene (reference sequence). Relative to germline, V is 5 bases shorter and J is 5 bases shorter, with 12 bases between their ends. The CDR3 runs 13 amino acids, cysteine and phenylalanine included. The kept DNA is CDR3 alone, 39 bases in frame from the first base. The time point label on this specimen signifies: about 28 days (+/-7) after the second vaccine dose. Because spike-specific TCR depth and breadth did not differ between the two schedules, AZD1222 recipients who got a second dose at roughly 4 weeks were pooled with those who got a second dose at roughly 12 weeks. Vaccinee samples came from UK trials COV001 and COV002, including a single-blind randomized controlled phase 2/3 trial of AZD1222 (ChAdOx1 nCoV-19) in healthy adults. For TCRbeta chain sequencing, PBMC samples were collected from trial participants at day 0 and at day 28 after the second dose.

Comment on this clone: Its binding antigen is unknown. No much larger clonotype is one base removed from it; base qualities were not supplied.

The CDR3 regions of human TCRbeta chains were analyzed by immunosequencing. From the authors' description of their analysis: Repertoire TCRs were matched against a reference library of SARS-CoV-2-specific TCRs generated with the MIRA antigen-specificity platform. Breadth was defined as the fraction of unique TCRs that were SARS-CoV-2-associated, and depth was defined as the fraction of total T cells that were SARS-CoV-2-associated. Each spike-specific TCR was assigned to its reactive spike region and to a CD4 or CD8 class using the MIRA data. Log10-transformed breadth and depth values were compared by one-way ANOVA with Sidak's multiple comparisons tests. Imported from immuneACCESS, the table was reduced by TCRdb to in-frame sequences with V and J called. These copies leave out some clones; in studies compared against another copy, an unresolved V gene accounts for under half, and the cause of the remainder is not known. V and J calls and clone size follow that table, whereas D and trimming were derived from the DNA. The sample table contains 150,000 to 200,000 clones; only one count was recorded for 80% to 95% of them. The biggest ten clones account for roughly 1.2% of the sample.

The chain uses TRBV7-9 and TRBJ2-5; confidence is insufficient to name the D gene. The sequencing used peripheral blood, collected 28 days after the second AZD1222 dose. This clonotype was obtained from an adult who received the AZD1222 COVID-19 vaccine. The nucleotide sequence reads TGTGCCAGCAGCCCCGGCCTTCGGGAGACCCAGTACTTC. It translates to CASSPGLRETQYF.